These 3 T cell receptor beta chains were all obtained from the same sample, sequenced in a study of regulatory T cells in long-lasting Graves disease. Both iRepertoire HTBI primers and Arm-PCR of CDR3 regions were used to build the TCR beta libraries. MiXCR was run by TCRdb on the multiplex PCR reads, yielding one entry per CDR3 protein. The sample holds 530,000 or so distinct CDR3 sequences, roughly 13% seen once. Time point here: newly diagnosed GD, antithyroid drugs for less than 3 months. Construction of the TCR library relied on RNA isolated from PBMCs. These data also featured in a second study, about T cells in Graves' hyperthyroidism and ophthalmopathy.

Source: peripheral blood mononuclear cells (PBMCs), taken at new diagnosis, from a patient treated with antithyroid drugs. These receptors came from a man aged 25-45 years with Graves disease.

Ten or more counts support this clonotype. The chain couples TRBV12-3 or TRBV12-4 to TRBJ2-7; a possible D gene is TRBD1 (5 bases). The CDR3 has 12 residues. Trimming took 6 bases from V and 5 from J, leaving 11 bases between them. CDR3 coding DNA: TGTGCCAGCAGATCCGCAGGGAACGAGCAGTACTTC. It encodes CASRSAGNEQYF.

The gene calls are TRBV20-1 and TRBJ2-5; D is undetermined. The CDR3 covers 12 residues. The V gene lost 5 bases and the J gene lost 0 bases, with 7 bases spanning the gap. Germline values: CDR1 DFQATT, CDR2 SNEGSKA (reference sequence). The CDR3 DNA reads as TGCAGTGCTCGCTGGGACCAAGAGACCCAGTACTTC. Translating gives CSARWDQETQYF.

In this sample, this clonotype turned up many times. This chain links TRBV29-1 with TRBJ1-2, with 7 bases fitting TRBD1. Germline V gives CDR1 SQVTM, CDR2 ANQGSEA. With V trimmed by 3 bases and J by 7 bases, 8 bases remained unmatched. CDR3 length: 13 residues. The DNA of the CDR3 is TGCAGCGTTGACCAGACAGGGTCAGGTGGCTACACCTTC. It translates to CSVDQTGSGGYTF.